The 8 T cell receptor beta chains below were found in one sample sequenced in a study of T cell responses to AZD1222 COVID-19 vaccine. Here immunoSEQ multiplex PCR was the method, and the copy in TCRdb shows in-frame clones only, minus some. The repertoire has about 110,000 clones, around 93% of them found once; the top ten carry roughly 7%. This material consisted of peripheral blood, taken on day 0 of AZD1222 vaccination. The receptors come from an adult in good health.

CDR3 region: CASSPGSSYEQYF. CDR3 nucleotide sequence: TGTGCCAGCTCACCAGGGAGCTCCTACGAGCAGTACTTC. V usage is TRBV18 and J usage is TRBJ2-7; D might be TRBD2 (5 bases). Germline CDR1 and CDR2: KGHSH and LQKENI. The CDR3 extends over 13 amino acids. Trimming took off 2 bases at V and 0 bases at J, with 5 bases between the two ends.

Here the CDR3 reads CASSWTGSYEQYF. CDR3 DNA sequence: TGTGCCAGCAGCTGGACAGGCTCCTACGAGCAGTACTTC. This sequence joins TRBV28 and TRBJ2-7; 7 nucleotides line up with TRBD1. This CDR3 spans 13 amino acids. Germline trimming cut 6 bases from V and 0 bases from J; bases unmatched to any gene: 2. Germline CDR1 and CDR2: MDHEN and SYDVKM.

The chain has TRBV27 and TRBJ2-1; D may be TRBD2 (5 bases). Deletions cut 3 bases from V and 7 bases from J, with 13 bases between. This CDR3 region has 14 residues. Germline V gives CDR1 MNHEY, CDR2 SMNVEV (reference sequence). The CDR3 protein is CASSFGGFRNEQFF. The CDR3 region has the DNA TGTGCCAGCAGTTTTGGAGGTTTTAGGAATGAGCAGTTCTTC.

This chain uses TRBV28 with TRBJ2-3; 7 nucleotides align to TRBD1. J gave up 13 bases and V 6 bases, and 7 bases lay outside the gene matches. Germline V CDR1 and CDR2: MDHEN, SYDVKM. This CDR3 is 11 amino acids long. In DNA, the CDR3 is TGTGCCAGCAGCCAAGGACAGGAGGAGTATTTT. The encoded protein is CASSQGQEEYF.

V gene TRBV19 combines with J gene TRBJ2-3; D might be TRBD1 (5 bases). Germline loops: CDR1 LNHDA, CDR2 SQIVND (reference sequence). The CDR3 has 14 amino acids. Trimming removed 6 bases from V and 4 bases from J, with 14 bases in between. This chain's CDR3 is CASSYGAGPDTQYF. As DNA, the CDR3 is TGTGCCAGTAGCTATGGGGCAGGGCCAGATACGCAGTATTTT.

The V and J genes are TRBV19 and TRBJ2-1, with D hard to call. The V gene's germline CDR1 is LNHDA and CDR2 SQIVND (reference sequence). Deletions cut 2 bases from V and 3 bases from J, with 11 bases between. This CDR3 is built from 15 residues. The CDR3 sequence is CASSIRVSGYNEQFF. CDR3 DNA: TGTGCCAGTAGTATACGGGTCTCTGGCTACAATGAGCAGTTCTTC.

V usage is TRBV2 and J usage is TRBJ1-5, with D hard to call. CDR3 size: 13 residues. V was trimmed by 5 bases and J by 4 bases, leaving 9 bases between them. CDR1 SNHLY and CDR2 FYNNEI come from the germline V gene. CDR3 residues: CASSWVENQPQHF. The CDR3 coding sequence is TGTGCCAGCAGTTGGGTGGAAAATCAGCCCCAGCATTTT.

The rearrangement joins TRBV3-1 (or the pseudogene TRBV3-2) to TRBJ1-2; 10 bases are shared with TRBD1. Looked up from germline, CDR1 is LGHDT and CDR2 is YNNKEL (reference sequence). Losses at the gene ends were 3 bases for V and 8 bases for J; bases not matched to a gene: 6. The CDR3 contains 14 residues. The CDR3 DNA sequence: TGTGCCAGCAGCCAGGGACAGGGGAATGACGGCTACACCTTC. Its protein is CASSQGQGNDGYTF.